A single sample is the source of the 22 T cell receptor beta chains below, sequenced in a study of blood T cell repertoires in COVID-19. The protocol was immunoSEQ multiplex PCR, while the TCRdb copy is restricted to in-frame clones and leaves out a portion. The sample has over 150,000 clones, approximately 80% seen once; the top ten hold around 28%. The sample was peripheral blood. The receptors here all came from a woman in her sixties or seventies with acute or convalescent COVID-19.

The sample holds many counts of this clone. V usage is TRBV6-2 or TRBV6-3 and J usage is TRBJ2-3; D is unresolved. The CDR3 totals 14 residues. V lost 3 bases and J 0 bases, leaving 7 bases between the germline ends. The germline CDR1 and CDR2 sequences are MNHEY and SVGEGT. In DNA, the CDR3 is TGTGCCAGCAGTTATATTGTAAGCACAGATACGCAGTATTTT. Translated: CASSYIVSTDTQYF.

The chain employs TRBV18 and TRBJ2-5; TRBD1 matches at 7 bases. Germline CDR1 is KGHSH and CDR2 is LQKENI. The ends lost 3 bases at V and 4 bases at J; junction bases unmatched: 2. The CDR3 contains 13 residues. CDR3 in amino acids: CASSPGQLETQYF. DNA for the CDR3: TGTGCCAGCTCACCGGGACAGTTAGAGACCCAGTACTTC.

This clone was observed a handful of times. The chain's CDR3 is CASRTPTGGTEAFF. DNA for the CDR3: TGTGCCAGCAGGACCCCGACAGGGGGCACTGAAGCTTTCTTT. The rearrangement links TRBV6-6 to TRBJ1-1; 9 bases are shared with TRBD1. Trimming cost V 6 bases and J 4 bases; bases outside gene matches: 6. The CDR3 runs to 14 residues. Germline V gene data show CDR1 as MNHNY and CDR2 as SVGAGI (reference sequence).

The gene calls are TRBV18 and TRBJ1-1, with no clear D. Trimming took 2 bases from V and 6 from J, leaving 7 bases between them. Germline V gene lookup returns CDR1 KGHSH and CDR2 LQKENI. The CDR3 is made up of 12 amino acids. CDR3 sequence (DNA): TGTGCCAGCTCACCATCCCGTGCTGAAGCTTTCTTT. Protein: CASSPSRAEAFF.

The gene calls are TRBV4-2 and TRBJ1-2, with D possibly being TRBD1 (5 bases). V gave up 1 base and J gave up 4 bases, with 10 bases separating them. The germline V gene encodes CDR1 LGHNA and CDR2 YNFKEQ. The CDR3 consists of 14 residues. The CDR3 DNA reads as TGTGCCAGCAGCCAAGGACGGCAGGGCTATGGCTACACCTTC. This gives the protein CASSQGRQGYGYTF.

The chain recombines TRBV3-1 (or the pseudogene TRBV3-2) with TRBJ1-1; 7 bases line up with TRBD1. The CDR3 length is 14 residues. CDR1 and CDR2 (germline): LGHDT, YNNKEL (reference sequence). The V segment lost 4 bases and the J segment 1 base; nucleotides outside the gene matches: 3. The CDR3 DNA sequence: TGTGCCAGCAGCCGAGGGGGCCAGAACACTGAAGCTTTCTTT. As protein: CASSRGGQNTEAFF.

The gene calls are TRBV7-9 and TRBJ1-1; no reliable D call. With 7 bases removed from V and 1 base from J, the gap between germline ends came to 10 bases. The length of the CDR3 is 13 residues. Per the germline V gene, CDR1 is SEHNR and CDR2 is FQNEAQ (reference sequence). The CDR3 reads CASTHDWNTEAFF. The CDR3 DNA reads TGTGCCAGCACTCACGACTGGAACACTGAAGCTTTCTTT.

This chain connects TRBV7-3 to TRBJ2-3, with 10 bases that match TRBD2. Germline CDR1 is SGHTA and CDR2 is FQGTGA. V was pared by 0 bases and J by 7 bases, with 7 bases of the junction left unmatched. The CDR3 loop spans 16 amino acids. Here the CDR3 DNA reads TGTGCCAGCAGCTTAACGAGCGGGGGGGCTCCGAATACGCAGTATTTT. Translation: CASSLTSGGAPNTQYF.

The rearrangement joins TRBV14 to TRBJ1-2, with D possibly TRBD1 on 5 matching bases. V was trimmed by 1 base and J by 8 bases, leaving 11 bases between them. The CDR3 spans 13 residues. CDR1 and CDR2 (germline): SGHDN, FVKESK. The CDR3 region is CASSQVIQGGYTF. The DNA for the CDR3 is TGTGCCAGCAGCCAAGTTATTCAGGGCGGCTACACCTTC.

This chain connects TRBV5-4 to TRBJ2-5, with D perhaps matching TRBD1 (5 bases). In germline, CDR1 is SGHNT, CDR2 YYREEE (reference sequence). CDR3 length: 13 residues. V lost 5 bases, J lost 0 bases, and 8 bases lay in between. The chain's CDR3 is CASSRTNQETQYF. The DNA for the CDR3 is TGTGCCAGCAGTCGGACAAACCAAGAGACCCAGTACTTC. The full variable domain, completed using reference TRBV5-4 and TRBJ2-5, is ETGVTQSPTHLIKTRGQQVTLRCSSQSGHNTVSWYQQALGQGPQFIFQYYREEENGRGNFPPRFSGLQFPNYSSELNVNALELDDSALYLCASSRTNQETQYFGPGTRLLVL.

The chain links TRBV19 to TRBJ2-3; 8 positions agree with TRBD2. This CDR3 region has 13 residues. The V and J ends lost 5 bases and 7 bases, in that order; junction bases with no gene match: 5. Germline loops: CDR1 LNHDA, CDR2 SQIVND (reference sequence). In nucleotides, the CDR3 is TGTGCCAGTAGTTACCCGGGGGGGTATACGCAGTATTTT. The encoded protein is CASSYPGGYTQYF.

On this clone: Within the sample, other DNA sequences also encode this same CDR3. The chain has TRBV15 and TRBJ1-3; D possibly corresponds to TRBD1 (5 bases). V gave up 1 base and J gave up 2 bases, with 9 bases separating them. The V gene's germline CDR1 is LNHNV and CDR2 YYDKDF (reference sequence). The CDR3 runs 15 residues. CDR3 sequence reads: CATSRVGGAGNTIYF. Written as DNA, the CDR3 is TGTGCCACCAGCAGAGTGGGAGGGGCTGGAAACACCATATATTTT.

This chain links TRBV4-1 with TRBJ2-7; 10 bases agree with TRBD2. CDR1 and CDR2 from the germline V gene are MGHRA and YSYEKL. V lost 1 base to trimming and J lost 4 bases; unmatched junction nucleotides: 10. The CDR3 consists of 17 residues. The DNA of the CDR3 is TGCGCCAGCAGCCAAGTCGCGGCTAGCGGGGGTATGTACGAGCAGTACTTC. Translation: CASSQVAASGGMYEQYF.

The CDR3 DNA follows: TGCGCCAGCAGCTTGGGTGGGGACAGTAACTATGGCTACACCTTC. Protein: CASSLGGDSNYGYTF. The rearrangement links TRBV5-1 to TRBJ1-2; TRBD1 aligns across 7 bases. The length of the CDR3 is 15 residues. Germline-derived CDR1 and CDR2 are SGHRS and YFSETQ. The junction had 3 bases not matched to a gene; V was cut back by 0 bases and J by 1 base.

J is TRBJ2-1 and V is TRBV5-5; 7 positions agree with TRBD2. Germline loops: CDR1 SGHKS, CDR2 YYEKEE (reference sequence). The CDR3 consists of 15 residues. The junction had 9 bases not matched to a gene; V was cut back by 3 bases and J by 6 bases. The CDR3, as DNA: TGTGCCAGCAGCTCCGTTGGGGCTAGCGGCAATGAGCAGTTCTTC. Amino acid sequence: CASSSVGASGNEQFF.

This clone was picked up one time. The chain links TRBV3-1 (or the pseudogene TRBV3-2) to TRBJ1-2; 7 nucleotides match TRBD1. Germline loops: CDR1 LGHDT, CDR2 YNNKEL (reference sequence). This CDR3 contains 14 residues. With V trimmed by 4 bases and J by 1 base, 3 bases remained unmatched. The CDR3 DNA reads as TGTGCCAGCAGCCTACAGGGGTTTAACTATGGCTACACCTTC. Translation: CASSLQGFNYGYTF.

On this clone: Other DNA sequences of this sample code for an identical CDR3. CDR3 DNA sequence: TGCGCCAGCAGCTTGGGACAGGGAGGCACTGAAGCTTTCTTT. Its protein is CASSLGQGGTEAFF. V gene TRBV5-1 combines with J gene TRBJ1-1; 7 nucleotides line up with TRBD1. The CDR3 has 14 residues. The V gene end was trimmed by 0 bases and the J gene end by 4 bases; junction bases not matched to a gene: 3. CDR1 is SGHRS and CDR2 is YFSETQ in the germline V gene.

The chain links TRBV5-1 to TRBJ2-3; the match to TRBD1 covers 7 bases. CDR1 is SGHRS, CDR2 YFSETQ, per germline. The CDR3 has 13 amino acids. V gave up 4 bases and J gave up 6 bases; unmatched junction bases: 5. The CDR3 nucleotides are TGCGCCAGCAGCAGCACAGGGGTCGATACGCAGTATTTT. This sequence encodes CASSSTGVDTQYF.

The rearrangement links TRBV5-8 to TRBJ2-7; 8 nucleotides align to TRBD2. Germline loops: CDR1 SGHTS, CDR2 YDEGEE. This CDR3 has 13 amino acids. The trim removed 4 bases at V and 2 bases at J, leaving 2 bases unmatched. The CDR3 region is CASSRGGAYEQYF. DNA for the CDR3: TGTGCCAGCAGCCGGGGGGGGGCCTACGAGCAGTACTTC.

J is TRBJ2-2 and V is TRBV7-9, with 14 nucleotides matching TRBD2. J gave up 5 bases and V 5 bases, and 13 bases lay outside the gene matches. This CDR3 spans 19 amino acids. Per germline, CDR1 SEHNR and CDR2 FQNEAQ (reference sequence). The CDR3 DNA reads TGTGCCAGCAGCCCCAAACACCCTGGACTAGCGGGGGGAACCGGGGAGCTGTTTTTT. Protein: CASSPKHPGLAGGTGELFF.

This clone came up once. This rearrangement joins TRBV12-3 or TRBV12-4 to TRBJ1-5; 7 nucleotides align to TRBD1. The junction had 5 bases not matched to a gene; V was cut back by 8 bases and J by 4 bases. CDR3 length: 13 residues. The CDR3 DNA reads as TGTGCCAGCGGAAAACAGGGGAATCAGCCCCAGCATTTT. Amino acids: CASGKQGNQPQHF.

The chain carries TRBV3-1 (or the pseudogene TRBV3-2) and TRBJ2-3; the match to TRBD2 covers 13 bases. CDR3 length equals 16 residues. V lost 1 base, J lost 5 bases, and 3 bases stayed unmatched. The germline gives CDR1 LGHDT, CDR2 YNNKEL (reference sequence). CDR3 region: CASSQAGLAGIDTQYF. The CDR3 DNA reads as TGTGCCAGCAGCCAAGCGGGACTAGCGGGGATAGATACGCAGTATTTT.